This TCR beta chain was sequenced during a study of T cell responses to AZD1222 COVID-19 vaccine. Produced via immunoSEQ multiplex PCR; TCRdb's table is partial and in-frame only. The sample includes about 140,000 clones, 92% seen only once; the top ten take 2.5% to 4%. This CDR3 comprises 15 residues. Germline trimming cut 6 bases from V and 4 bases from J; bases unmatched to any gene: 9. Germline CDR1 is MNHEY and CDR2 is SVGAGI. The specimen comprised peripheral blood, sampled on day 0 of AZD1222 vaccination. The sequence came from an adult in good health. This rearrangement joins TRBV6-5 to TRBJ1-1, with TRBD1 matching 9 bases. The CDR3 reads CASRPFPGQGTEAFF. For the CDR3, the DNA is TGTGCCAGCAGACCATTCCCGGGACAGGGCACTGAAGCTTTCTTT.